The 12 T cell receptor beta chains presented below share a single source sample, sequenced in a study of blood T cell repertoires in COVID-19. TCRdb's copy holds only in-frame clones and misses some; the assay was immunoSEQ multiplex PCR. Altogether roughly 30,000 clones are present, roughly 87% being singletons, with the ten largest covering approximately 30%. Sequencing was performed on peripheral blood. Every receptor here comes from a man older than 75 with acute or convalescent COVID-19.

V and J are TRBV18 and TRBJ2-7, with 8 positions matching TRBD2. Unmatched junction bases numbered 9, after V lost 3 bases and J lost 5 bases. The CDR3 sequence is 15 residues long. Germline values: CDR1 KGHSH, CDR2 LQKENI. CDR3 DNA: TGTGCCAGCTCACCCGGAGGGACTAGTTCCCACGAGCAGTACTTC. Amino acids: CASSPGGTSSHEQYF.

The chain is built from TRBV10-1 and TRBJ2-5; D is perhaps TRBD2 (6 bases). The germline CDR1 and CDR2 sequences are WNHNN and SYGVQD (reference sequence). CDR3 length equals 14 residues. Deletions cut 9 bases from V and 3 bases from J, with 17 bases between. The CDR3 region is CASSRRDAEETQYF. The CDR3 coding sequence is TGCGCCAGTTCAAGGCGGGACGCCGAAGAGACCCAGTACTTC.

The CDR3 DNA reads as TGTGCCAGCAGTTTTGCGTCTCAGCCCCAGCATTTT. This codes for CASSFASQPQHF. The gene calls are TRBV12-3 or TRBV12-4 and TRBJ1-5; no firm D call. The CDR3 consists of 12 residues. V was cut by 3 bases and J by 6 bases, with 6 bases left in between.

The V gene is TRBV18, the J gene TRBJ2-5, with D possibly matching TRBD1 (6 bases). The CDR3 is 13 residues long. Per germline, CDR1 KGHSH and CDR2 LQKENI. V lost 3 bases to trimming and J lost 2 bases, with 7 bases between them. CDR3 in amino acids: CASSPGQQETQYF. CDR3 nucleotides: TGTGCCAGCTCACCGGGACAACAAGAGACCCAGTACTTC.

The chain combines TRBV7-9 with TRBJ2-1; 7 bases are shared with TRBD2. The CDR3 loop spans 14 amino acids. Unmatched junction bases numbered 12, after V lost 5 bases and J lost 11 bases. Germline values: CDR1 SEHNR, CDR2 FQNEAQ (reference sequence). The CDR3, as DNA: TGTGCCAGCAGCGCTACAGCGGGGCCTAATAAGCAGTTCTTC. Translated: CASSATAGPNKQFF.

Written as DNA, the CDR3 is TGTGCCAGCAGTACAGGGACGGAGACCCAGTACTTC. Translating gives CASSTGTETQYF. The chain uses TRBV2 and TRBJ2-5; perhaps TRBD1 as D (6 bases). Germline V gene data show CDR1 as SNHLY and CDR2 as FYNNEI. The CDR3 is 12 amino acids. V was clipped by 5 bases and J by 5 bases, with 9 bases between them.

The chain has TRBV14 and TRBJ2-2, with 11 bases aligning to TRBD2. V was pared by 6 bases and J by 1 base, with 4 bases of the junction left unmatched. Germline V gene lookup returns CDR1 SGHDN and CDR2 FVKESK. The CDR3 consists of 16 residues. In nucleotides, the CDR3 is TGTGCCAGCAGACTAACTAGCGGGGGGAACACCGGGGAGCTGTTTTTT. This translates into CASRLTSGGNTGELFF.

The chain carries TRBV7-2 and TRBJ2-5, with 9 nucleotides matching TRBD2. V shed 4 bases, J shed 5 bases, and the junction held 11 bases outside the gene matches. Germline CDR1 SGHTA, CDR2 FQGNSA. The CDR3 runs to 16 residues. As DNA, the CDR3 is TGTGCCAGCAGCTCCTACGGGTTAGCGGGAGCGGAGACCCAGTACTTC. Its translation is CASSSYGLAGAETQYF.

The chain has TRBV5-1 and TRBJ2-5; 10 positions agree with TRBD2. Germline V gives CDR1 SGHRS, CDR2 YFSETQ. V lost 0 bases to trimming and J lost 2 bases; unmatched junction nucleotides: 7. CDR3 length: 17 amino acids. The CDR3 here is CASSLEPASGRQETQYF. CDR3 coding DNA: TGCGCCAGCAGCTTGGAACCCGCTAGCGGGAGACAAGAGACCCAGTACTTC.

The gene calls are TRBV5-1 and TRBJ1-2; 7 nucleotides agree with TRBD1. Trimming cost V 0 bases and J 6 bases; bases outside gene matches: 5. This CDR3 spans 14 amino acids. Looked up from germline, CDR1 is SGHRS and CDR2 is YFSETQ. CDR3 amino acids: CASSLAPGGDGYTF. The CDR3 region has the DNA TGCGCCAGCAGCTTGGCCCCAGGGGGAGATGGCTACACCTTC.

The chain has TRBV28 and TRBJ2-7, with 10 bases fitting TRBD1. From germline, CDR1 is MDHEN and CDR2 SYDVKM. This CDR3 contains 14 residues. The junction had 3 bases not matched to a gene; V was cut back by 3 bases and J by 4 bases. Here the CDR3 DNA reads TGTGCCAGCAGTTTTCCGGGACAGGGGTACGAGCAGTACTTC. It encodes CASSFPGQGYEQYF. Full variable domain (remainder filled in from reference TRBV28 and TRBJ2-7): DVKVTQSSRYLVKRTGEKVFLECVQDMDHENMFWYRQDPGLGLRLIYFSYDVKMKEKGDIPEGYSVSREKKERFSLILESASTNQTSMYLCASSFPGQGYEQYFGPGTRLTVT.

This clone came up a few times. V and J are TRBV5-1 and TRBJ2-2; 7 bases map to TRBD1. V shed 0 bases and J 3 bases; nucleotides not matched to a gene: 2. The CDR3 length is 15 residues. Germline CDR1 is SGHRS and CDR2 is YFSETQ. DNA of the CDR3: TGCGCCAGCAGCTTGGCCGGGACAGACACCGGGGAGCTGTTTTTT. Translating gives CASSLAGTDTGELFF.